A single sample is the source of the 29 T cell receptor beta chains below, sequenced in a study of beta chain features in type 1 diabetes. Study-wide results and limits: Type 1 diabetes patients had TCRB CDR3s that were shorter (moderately but significantly so) in all four CD4+ subsets.

No cognate antigen is known for these TCRs. The authors reverse transcribed all of the isolated RNA, so sequencing captured expressed TCRB transcripts. Method: immunoSEQ multiplex PCR; TCRdb's copy keeps in-frame clones and lacks some. The sample has about 700,000 clones, roughly 13% seen once. What was sequenced was naive CD4+ T cells from blood. The source is a man in his late teens or twenties with type 1 diabetes.

The gene calls are TRBV7-9 and TRBJ1-6; D is uncertain. The germline V gene has CDR1 SEHNR and CDR2 FQNEAQ (reference sequence). V was clipped by 5 bases and J by 8 bases, with 10 bases between them. The CDR3 length is 13 residues. CDR3 residues: CASSPLSDSPLHF. For the CDR3, the DNA is TGTGCCAGCAGCCCACTCTCGGATTCACCCCTCCACTTT.

The rearrangement uses TRBV5-1 and TRBJ2-3, with D tentatively TRBD1 (6 bases). Germline CDR1 reads SGHRS; CDR2 reads YFSETQ. Deletions cut 0 bases from V and 6 bases from J, with 17 bases between. The length of the CDR3 is 16 residues. The CDR3 here is CASSLARTVEGDTQYF. The CDR3 region has the DNA TGCGCCAGCAGCTTGGCTAGGACAGTCGAGGGGGATACGCAGTATTTT.

This CDR3 reads CASSSQIRGLSNQPQHF. The CDR3 region has the DNA TGTGCCAGCAGTTCTCAAATCAGGGGGTTGAGCAATCAGCCCCAGCATTTT. The V call is TRBV6-9, the J call TRBJ1-5; TRBD1 agrees at 7 bases. The CDR3 length is 17 residues. Germline V gives CDR1 MNHGY, CDR2 SVAAGI. V lost 4 bases to trimming and J lost 1 base; unmatched junction nucleotides: 10.

The V and J genes are TRBV30 and TRBJ2-5; TRBD2 agrees at 7 bases. V lost 0 bases to trimming and J lost 2 bases; unmatched junction nucleotides: 3. The CDR3 is made up of 14 amino acids. Germline CDR1 reads GTSNPN; CDR2 reads SVGIG (reference sequence). The CDR3 nucleotides read TGTGCCTGGAGTGTAATTAGCGGGCAAGAGACCCAGTACTTC. This sequence encodes CAWSVISGQETQYF.

This clone has a handful of counts. J is TRBJ1-2 and V is TRBV7-9; D call uncertain. CDR3 length: 13 amino acids. Trimming left V 4 bases short and J 1 base short, with 7 bases between. Per the germline V gene, CDR1 is SEHNR and CDR2 is FQNEAQ (reference sequence). The CDR3 here is CASSSGSNYGYTF. Here the CDR3 DNA reads TGTGCCAGCAGCTCCGGGAGTAACTATGGCTACACCTTC.

This clone was counted a few times. The rearrangement joins TRBV19 to TRBJ2-7; weak D call: TRBD1 (6 bases). Trimming pared 5 bases from V and 3 bases from J, leaving 14 bases between. Germline V gene data show CDR1 as LNHDA and CDR2 as SQIVND (reference sequence). The CDR3 is 14 amino acids. DNA for the CDR3: TGTGCCAGTAGTTACGGGACACAGGACTACGAGCAGTACTTC. Encoded protein: CASSYGTQDYEQYF.

This clone has a handful of counts. The V gene is TRBV7-9, the J gene TRBJ2-6; 7 bases are shared with TRBD1. Germline V gene data show CDR1 as SEHNR and CDR2 as FQNEAQ (reference sequence). The CDR3 consists of 16 residues. Trimming cost V 6 bases and J 3 bases; bases outside gene matches: 8. The CDR3 loop is CASSQLTGLGANVLTF. The CDR3 DNA reads as TGTGCCAGCAGTCAATTGACAGGGCTTGGGGCCAACGTCCTGACTTTC.

This clone turned up a few times. The chain uses TRBV29-1 and TRBJ2-5, with 8 bases identical to TRBD1. V was pared by 7 bases and J by 1 base, with 5 bases of the junction left unmatched. This CDR3 has 13 amino acids. CDR1 SQVTM and CDR2 ANQGSEA come from the germline V gene. The CDR3 DNA sequence: TGCAGCGCGGGCAGGGGGCTCCAAGAGACCCAGTACTTC. This translates into CSAGRGLQETQYF.

There are a few counts of this clone. The CDR3 here is CASSLGPINTGELFF. The CDR3 bases are TGTGCCAGCAGCCTCGGGCCTATAAACACCGGGGAGCTGTTTTTT. The rearrangement joins TRBV9 to TRBJ2-2; D call uncertain. In germline, CDR1 is SGDLS, CDR2 YYNGEE. Trimming took 4 bases from V and 2 from J, leaving 12 bases between them. The CDR3 is made up of 15 amino acids.

This clone came up a few times. The chain couples TRBV11-2 to TRBJ2-5, with 10 bases lining up with TRBD2. V shed 4 bases and J 5 bases; nucleotides not matched to a gene: 7. Per germline, CDR1 SGHAT and CDR2 FQNNGV. The CDR3 has 15 amino acids. This chain's CDR3 is CASSSGGTSVETQYF. The CDR3 nucleotides read TGTGCCAGCAGCTCAGGGGGGACTAGCGTGGAGACCCAGTACTTC.

This chain links TRBV6-1 with TRBJ1-5, with D possibly matching TRBD1 (5 bases). The ends were cut back, 6 bases at V and 6 bases at J, with 12 bases in the middle. Looked up from germline, CDR1 is MNHNS and CDR2 is SASEGT. The CDR3 covers 13 residues. CDR3 amino acids: CASRTGYGQPQHF. The CDR3 DNA sequence: TGTGCCAGCAGAACAGGCTACGGTCAGCCCCAGCATTTT.

This clone came up a few times. The chain has TRBV28 and TRBJ2-3, with 10 bases identical to TRBD2. After removal of 6 bases from V and 0 bases from J, the junction contained 3 bases not matched to a gene. The germline V gene encodes CDR1 MDHEN and CDR2 SYDVKM. This CDR3 contains 15 residues. CDR3 in amino acids: CASRLAGTSTDTQYF. The CDR3 region has the DNA TGTGCCAGCAGACTAGCGGGGACTAGCACAGATACGCAGTATTTT. The complete variable domain, with remaining parts taken from reference TRBV28 and TRBJ2-3, reads DVKVTQSSRYLVKRTGEKVFLECVQDMDHENMFWYRQDPGLGLRLIYFSYDVKMKEKGDIPEGYSVSREKKERFSLILESASTNQTSMYLCASRLAGTSTDTQYFGPGTRLTVL.

Regarding this clone: This specimen includes other DNA sequences encoding the same CDR3. This chain links TRBV18 with TRBJ1-5; D gene ambiguous. Trimming removed 2 bases at V and 0 bases at J, with 5 bases between. The CDR3 is 14 amino acids. Germline CDR1 and CDR2: KGHSH and LQKENI. The DNA of the CDR3 is TGTGCCAGCTCACCAGGGCTTAGCAATCAGCCCCAGCATTTT. This sequence encodes CASSPGLSNQPQHF.

This clone was observed a handful of times. The chain carries TRBV6-5 and TRBJ2-5, with 9 bases identical to TRBD1. Germline loops: CDR1 MNHEY, CDR2 SVGAGI. This CDR3 has 16 amino acids. The V and J ends lost 0 bases and 5 bases, in that order; junction bases with no gene match: 7. The DNA for the CDR3 is TGTGCCAGCAGTTACTCGGACAGGGGAGAAGGGGAGACCCAGTACTTC. As protein: CASSYSDRGEGETQYF.

This clone occurred once. This chain links TRBV5-1 with TRBJ2-2; D remains unclear. Trimming removed 5 bases from V and 2 bases from J, with 7 bases in between. This CDR3 contains 13 residues. CDR1 and CDR2 (germline): SGHRS, YFSETQ. CDR3 in DNA: TGCGCCAGCAGGGTCACAAACACCGGGGAGCTGTTTTTT. It codes for CASRVTNTGELFF.

With respect to this clone: The same CDR3 is also encoded by other DNA sequences in this sample. The CDR3 reads CASSLVYEQYF. The CDR3 nucleotides are TGTGCCAGCAGTTTAGTGTACGAGCAGTACTTC. The rearrangement uses TRBV28 and TRBJ2-7; D remains unclear. This CDR3 spans 11 amino acids. V lost 2 bases, J lost 4 bases, and 3 bases lay in between. Germline CDR1 MDHEN, CDR2 SYDVKM.

The V call is TRBV4-1, the J call TRBJ2-3; TRBD2 agrees at 11 bases. Germline V gene data show CDR1 as MGHRA and CDR2 as YSYEKL. The CDR3 covers 19 residues. V shed 4 bases, J shed 2 bases, and the junction held 14 bases outside the gene matches. The CDR3 here is CASSPTFLAGGSYTDTQYF. The CDR3 nucleotides are TGCGCCAGCAGCCCAACATTTCTAGCGGGGGGATCCTACACAGATACGCAGTATTTT.

The V gene is TRBV9, the J gene TRBJ2-7; D gene ambiguous. The V gene lost 0 bases and the J gene lost 2 bases, with 9 bases spanning the gap. The CDR3 consists of 14 residues. Germline values: CDR1 SGDLS, CDR2 YYNGEE. The CDR3 region has the DNA TGTGCCAGCAGCGTAGGATGGGTTCCCTACGAGCAGTACTTC. Its translation: CASSVGWVPYEQYF.

This clone was detected a few times. V usage is TRBV30 and J usage is TRBJ1-1; no clear D gene. The germline V gene encodes CDR1 GTSNPN and CDR2 SVGIG (reference sequence). The CDR3 is 11 residues long. The germline V and J ends were trimmed by 1 base and 7 bases, with 7 bases remaining between them. The CDR3 DNA reads as TGTGCCTGGAGTGGTTACAGTGAAGCTTTCTTT. Translation gives CAWSGYSEAFF.

The V gene is TRBV18, the J gene TRBJ2-3; D is possibly TRBD1 (5 bases). V gave up 2 bases and J gave up 4 bases, with 10 bases separating them. Germline V gene sequence: CDR1 KGHSH, CDR2 LQKENI. The CDR3 runs to 14 residues. CDR3 DNA sequence: TGTGCCAGCTCACCAGCAGGGTCCGCAGATACGCAGTATTTT. Translated, it gives CASSPAGSADTQYF.

Only a few counts were recorded for this clone. The V and J genes are TRBV19 and TRBJ2-5; D may be TRBD1 (6 bases). CDR3 length: 15 amino acids. The ends were cut back, 3 bases at V and 5 bases at J, with 16 bases in the middle. Germline V gene sequence: CDR1 LNHDA, CDR2 SQIVND (reference sequence). The CDR3 is CASSIAWTARETQYF. The CDR3 bases are TGTGCCAGTAGTATCGCTTGGACAGCCCGCGAGACCCAGTACTTC.

This clone was observed a handful of times. The DNA of the CDR3 is TGTGCCAGCAGCCCCAGACTAGCGGGGGACCCGGGGAGTGATGAGCAGTTCTTC. Translation gives CASSPRLAGDPGSDEQFF. V gene TRBV4-2 combines with J gene TRBJ2-1; 12 positions agree with TRBD2. The CDR3 has 18 amino acids. Trimming took 4 bases from V and 8 from J; bases not matched to a gene: 15. Germline V gene lookup returns CDR1 LGHNA and CDR2 YNFKEQ.

This clone was counted only a few times. This sequence joins TRBV5-8 and TRBJ2-3; D is unresolved. CDR3 length equals 13 residues. CDR1 SGHTS and CDR2 YDEGEE come from the germline V gene. V shed 0 bases and J shed 4 bases, with 6 bases lying between them. The DNA of the CDR3 is TGTGCCAGCAGCTTGGTGGGATCAGATACGCAGTATTTT. Its protein is CASSLVGSDTQYF.

A few counts support this clone. This chain uses TRBV19 with TRBJ2-1; tentative D call: TRBD2 (6 bases). The V and J ends lost 6 bases and 8 bases respectively, with 20 bases between them. This CDR3 has 15 amino acids. Germline values: CDR1 LNHDA, CDR2 SQIVND (reference sequence). CDR3 residues: CASRLLDGGIDEQFF. DNA of the CDR3: TGTGCCAGTAGGCTGTTGGACGGGGGTATCGATGAGCAGTTCTTC.

The sample holds a few counts of this clone. V usage is TRBV7-2 and J usage is TRBJ2-3, with 15 bases aligning to TRBD2. After removal of 4 bases from V and 7 bases from J, the junction contained 3 bases not matched to a gene. The CDR3 has 15 residues. CDR1 is SGHTA, CDR2 FQGNSA, per germline. CDR3 coding DNA: TGTGCCAGCAGCTGGACTAGCGGGGGGGAAAATACGCAGTATTTT. The encoded protein is CASSWTSGGENTQYF.

The chain joins TRBV10-3 to TRBJ1-2; D gene ambiguous. Germline values: CDR1 ENHRY, CDR2 SYGVKD. The CDR3 has 11 amino acids. V shed 4 bases and J shed 10 bases, with 10 bases lying between them. The CDR3: CAISGGRTYTF. DNA for the CDR3: TGTGCCATCAGTGGAGGCCGCACCTACACCTTC.

This clone was seen more than once but under ten times. The chain couples TRBV29-1 to TRBJ2-7; D is uncertain. Between the trimmed V and J ends, which lost 6 bases and 3 bases, there was a span of 9 bases. The V gene's germline CDR1 is SQVTM and CDR2 ANQGSEA. The CDR3 loop spans 11 amino acids. The CDR3 protein is CSVAWDYEQYF. CDR3 DNA: TGCAGCGTCGCGTGGGACTACGAGCAGTACTTC.

This clone was seen a single time. The CDR3 sequence is CASSGDRDYEQYF. The CDR3 DNA reads as TGTGCCAGCAGTGGGGACAGGGATTACGAGCAGTACTTC. The chain is built from TRBV2 and TRBJ2-7, with TRBD1 matching 9 bases. Trimming cost V 4 bases and J 4 bases; bases outside gene matches: 2. The CDR3 contains 13 residues. In germline, CDR1 is SNHLY, CDR2 FYNNEI.

CDR3 sequence: CSANVGIMTFF. The CDR3 bases are TGCAGTGCTAATGTGGGTATTATGACTTTCTTT. The chain combines TRBV20-1 with TRBJ1-1, with no clear D. The germline V gene has CDR1 DFQATT and CDR2 SNEGSKA (reference sequence). The CDR3 has 11 residues. Between the trimmed V and J ends, which lost 4 bases and 12 bases, there was a span of 15 bases.